One sample yielded the 15 T cell receptor beta chains listed below, sequenced in a study of human T cells and chemical hapten exposure. TCRdb re-called the RACE reads through MiXCR, storing one row per CDR3 protein. The repertoire consists of a few hundred thousand distinct CDR3 sequences, with roughly 8% occurring once and the leading ten covering roughly 1.2%. Time point denoted: pre-sensitization, week 0. Treatment meaning: therapeutic diphenylcyclopropenone sensitization with weekly scalp DPC. The source was whole blood, collected in connection with sensitization to the hapten diphenylcyclopropenone (DPC). Source of these receptors: a young man with alopecia areata. Some clones in this sample may be carry-over from other donors' samples.

This clonotype was seen more than once but under ten times. The V and J genes are TRBV7-2 and TRBJ2-5; D unresolved. The ends were cut back, 5 bases at V and 7 bases at J, with 11 bases in the middle. Germline lookup yields CDR1 SGHTA and CDR2 FQGNSA. The CDR3 runs to 12 residues. CDR3 sequence (DNA): TGTGCCAGCAGCCGAGAAACCGGGACCCAGTACTTC. Translation: CASSRETGTQYF.

This clonotype was seen many times. The genes are TRBV7-9 and TRBJ2-6, with 9 bases that match TRBD1. Germline values: CDR1 SEHNR, CDR2 FQNEAQ (reference sequence). The CDR3 has 18 residues. The junction had 8 bases not matched to a gene; V was cut back by 5 bases and J by 0 bases. The CDR3 loop is CASSPGQGQSSGANVLTF. The CDR3 DNA sequence: TGTGCCAGCAGCCCGGGACAGGGCCAAAGCTCTGGGGCCAACGTCCTGACTTTC.

The V gene is TRBV3-1, the J gene TRBJ2-7, with D hard to call. The CDR3 loop spans 14 amino acids. Germline CDR1 LGHDT, CDR2 YNNKEL (reference sequence). CDR3 protein: CASSQGHGVYEQYV. The CDR3 bases are TGTGCCAGCAGCCAAGGCCACGGCGTTTACGAACAGTACGTC.

This clonotype was observed at least ten times. The chain links TRBV9 to TRBJ2-3; D remains ambiguous. The CDR3 length is 14 residues. Germline V CDR1 and CDR2: SGDLS, YYNGEE. Deletions cut 3 bases from V and 1 base from J, with 9 bases between. The CDR3 region is CASSADLGTDTQYF. CDR3 nucleotide sequence: TGTGCCAGCAGCGCCGACCTAGGCACAGATACGCAGTATTTT.

This chain joins TRBV2 and TRBJ2-3; no clear D. V dropped 5 bases and J dropped 3 bases, with 12 bases sitting between them. There are 14 residues in the CDR3. Germline assignment: CDR1 SNHLY and CDR2 FYNNEI. CDR3 loop: CASSWTTNTDTQYF. The CDR3 nucleotides read TGTGCCAGCAGTTGGACGACGAATACAGATACGCAGTATTTT.

This clonotype has ten or more counts. This sequence joins TRBV10-2 and TRBJ2-5; D perhaps matches TRBD1 (5 bases). V lost 7 bases, J lost 3 bases, and 9 bases lay in between. The CDR3 has 12 residues. Per the germline V gene, CDR1 is WSHSY and CDR2 is SAAADI. CDR3 in amino acids: CASNQGKETQYF. In DNA form, the CDR3 reads TGCGCCAGCAACCAGGGTAAAGAGACCCAGTACTTC.

The rearrangement joins TRBV11-3 to TRBJ1-2; weak D call: TRBD1 (5 bases). This CDR3 is 12 amino acids long. Germline lookup yields CDR1 SGHNT and CDR2 YENEEA. V dropped 6 bases and J dropped 4 bases, with 9 bases sitting between them. In DNA form, the CDR3 reads TGTGCCAGCAGTCATCAGGGCTATGGCTACACCTTC. Protein sequence: CASSHQGYGYTF.

J is TRBJ1-4 and V is TRBV4-1; the D is unclear. Germline CDR1 reads MGHRA; CDR2 reads YSYEKL. This CDR3 comprises 15 residues. V lost 1 base and J lost 6, with 12 bases in between. CDR3 DNA: TGCGCCAGCAGCCAAGTGAGCAGGTATCATGAAAAACTGTTTTTT. Its protein is CASSQVSRYHEKLFF.

This clonotype has only a few counts. The genes are TRBV7-2 and TRBJ2-4, with TRBD2 matching over 8 bases. The junction had 8 bases not matched to a gene; V was cut back by 1 base and J by 3 bases. The length of the CDR3 is 17 residues. In germline, CDR1 is SGHTA, CDR2 FQGNSA. The CDR3 protein is CASSLVYGGGIKNIQYF. The CDR3 DNA reads as TGTGCCAGCAGCTTAGTGTACGGCGGGGGGATCAAAAACATTCAGTACTTC.

The rearrangement uses TRBV7-6 and TRBJ1-1; no firm D call. Germline V gene lookup returns CDR1 SGHVS and CDR2 FNYEAQ. The V gene lost 5 bases and the J gene lost 0 bases, with 13 bases spanning the gap. This CDR3 has 15 residues. CDR3 sequence: CASSLKGSLNTEAFF. CDR3 DNA: TGTGCCAGCAGCCTAAAAGGGTCGTTGAACACTGAAGCTTTCTTT.

This clonotype was observed at least ten times. The CDR3 DNA is TGTGCCAGCAGTGAACAGGGGCTACAGGGGAACTATGGCTACACCTTC. Encoded protein: CASSEQGLQGNYGYTF. This sequence joins TRBV25-1 and TRBJ1-2; 7 bases map to TRBD1. This CDR3 comprises 16 residues. Looked up from germline, CDR1 is MGHDK and CDR2 is SYGVNS. Trimming took 2 bases from V and 2 from J; bases not matched to a gene: 8.

This clonotype was seen only a few times. The J gene is TRBJ2-1, the V gene TRBV6-5; D uncertain. The CDR3 consists of 13 residues. Per the germline V gene, CDR1 is MNHEY and CDR2 is SVGAGI. V was trimmed by 6 bases and J by 2 bases, leaving 8 bases between them. The CDR3 sequence: CASRFNPYNEQFF. The CDR3, as DNA: TGTGCCAGCAGATTTAACCCCTACAATGAGCAGTTCTTC.

At least ten counts were recorded for this clonotype. The rearrangement links TRBV2 to TRBJ1-1, with D uncertain. This CDR3 is 17 amino acids long. Germline CDR1 SNHLY, CDR2 FYNNEI. Trimming cost V 2 bases and J 2 bases, with 18 bases left between them. This chain's CDR3 is CASSESPRREDNTEAFF. The CDR3 DNA follows: TGTGCCAGCAGTGAATCCCCGAGGAGGGAGGATAACACTGAAGCTTTCTTT. Based on the CDR3 plus reference TRBV2 and TRBJ1-1, the full variable domain is EPEVTQTPSHQVTQMGQEVILRCVPISNHLYFYWYRQILGQKVEFLVSFYNNEISEKSEIFDDQFSVERPDGSNFTLKIRSTKLEDSAMYFCASSESPRREDNTEAFFGQGTRLTVV.

This clonotype was counted only a few times. This rearrangement joins TRBV6-1 to TRBJ2-4; D unclear. CDR1 and CDR2 (germline): MNHNS, SASEGT. CDR3 size: 11 residues. Deletions cut 2 bases from V and 15 bases from J, with 11 bases between. The CDR3 DNA is TGTGCCAGCAGTGAATTTATCCCACCGTACTTC. This encodes CASSEFIPPYF.

This chain links TRBV19 with TRBJ1-5; 8 nucleotides match TRBD1. This CDR3 comprises 15 residues. In germline, CDR1 is LNHDA, CDR2 SQIVND (reference sequence). The V segment lost 5 bases and the J segment 6 bases; nucleotides outside the gene matches: 9. The CDR3 spells CASSELDRDTQPQHF. The DNA for the CDR3 is TGTGCCAGTAGTGAGCTGGACAGGGATACTCAGCCCCAGCATTTT.